The 11 T cell receptor beta chains presented below share a single source sample, sequenced in a study of shared clonotypes between healthy human individuals. Naive CD8 cells lacked CD45RO and underwent positive selection for CCR7, leaving out terminally differentiated effector memory CD45RA+ cells. Produced via immunoSEQ multiplex PCR; TCRdb's table is partial and in-frame only. This table has roughly 1,800,000 clones, approximately 94% appearing once. Sequencing was carried out using naive CD8+ T cells sorted from blood. Receptors were obtained from a man in his late teens or twenties in good health.

The chain combines TRBV9 with TRBJ2-2; TRBD1 agrees at 8 bases. Germline values: CDR1 SGDLS, CDR2 YYNGEE. The CDR3 runs 18 residues. J gave up 7 bases and V 3 bases, and 17 bases lay outside the gene matches. CDR3 bases: TGTGCCAGCAGCGGAGCTAGGCCAGGGACAGGCGGGGACGGGGAGCTGTTTTTT. Residues: CASSGARPGTGGDGELFF. Looking up the rest from reference TRBV9 and TRBJ2-2 gives the full variable domain: DSGVTQTPKHLITATGQRVTLRCSPRSGDLSVYWYQQSLDQGLQFLIQYYNGEERAKGNILERFSAQQFPDLHSELNLSSLELGDSALYFCASSGARPGTGGDGELFFGEGSRLTVL.

The gene calls are TRBV30 and TRBJ2-3; D not certain. Germline CDR1 GTSNPN, CDR2 SVGIG (reference sequence). The CDR3 sequence is 12 residues long. The V end lost 3 bases, the J end lost 4 bases, and 8 bases lay between the germline ends. The CDR3 bases are TGTGCCTGGAGATACCCTCCAGATACGCAGTATTTT. Its protein is CAWRYPPDTQYF.

The chain joins TRBV15 to TRBJ2-7; D unclear. With 0 bases removed from V and 5 bases from J, the gap between germline ends came to 17 bases. This CDR3 has 16 amino acids. Germline CDR1 is LNHNV and CDR2 is YYDKDF (reference sequence). CDR3 coding DNA: TGTGCCACCAGCAGAGAATCAGTGGGCAATCTCGACGAGCAGTACTTC. It yields the protein CATSRESVGNLDEQYF.

The genes are TRBV27 and TRBJ2-1, with 9 bases that match TRBD2. In germline, CDR1 is MNHEY, CDR2 SMNVEV (reference sequence). The junction had 5 bases not matched to a gene; V was cut back by 5 bases and J by 3 bases. The CDR3 length is 15 residues. DNA for the CDR3: TGTGCCAGCAGTCCCTTGCGGGAGGGCTACAATGAGCAGTTCTTC. It specifies CASSPLREGYNEQFF.

The chain uses TRBV6-6 and TRBJ1-5; D is possibly TRBD1 (6 bases). The length of the CDR3 is 14 residues. The germline V and J ends were trimmed by 6 bases and 3 bases, with 12 bases remaining between them. CDR1 is MNHNY, CDR2 SVGAGI, per germline (reference sequence). CDR3 DNA sequence: TGTGCCAGCAGGCACAGGGATCCCAATCAGCCCCAGCATTTT. It yields the protein CASRHRDPNQPQHF.

V is TRBV6-5 and J is TRBJ1-1; TRBD1 might be the D (6 bases). Germline lookup yields CDR1 MNHEY and CDR2 SVGAGI. V shed 0 bases and J shed 0 bases, with 8 bases lying between them. The CDR3 totals 15 residues. CDR3 loop: CASSYSGALNTEAFF. CDR3 DNA: TGTGCCAGCAGTTACTCGGGGGCCTTGAACACTGAAGCTTTCTTT.

The rearrangement joins TRBV29-1 to TRBJ2-7; D could derive from TRBD1 or TRBD2 (5 bases each). Trimming shortened V by 4 bases and J by 5 bases, and 12 bases separated the two germline ends. This CDR3 comprises 12 residues. CDR1 and CDR2 (germline): SQVTM, ANQGSEA. Here the CDR3 reads CSVGDGMNEQYF. For the CDR3, the DNA is TGCAGCGTTGGGGACGGTATGAACGAGCAGTACTTC.

In the case of this clone: Other nucleotide sequences from this sample produce the same CDR3. This rearrangement joins TRBV27 to TRBJ2-7; D is unclear. With 3 bases removed from V and 2 bases from J, the gap between germline ends came to 8 bases. CDR3 length: 13 residues. Per the germline V gene, CDR1 is MNHEY and CDR2 is SMNVEV (reference sequence). The CDR3 coding sequence is TGTGCCAGCAGTTTGGGCCAAACCTACGAGCAGTACTTC. Its protein product is CASSLGQTYEQYF.

This clone has a single count. V gene TRBV7-9 combines with J gene TRBJ1-1; D call uncertain. The CDR3 length is 15 residues. The V and J ends lost 1 base and 3 bases respectively, with 12 bases between them. The V gene's germline CDR1 is SEHNR and CDR2 FQNEAQ (reference sequence). The CDR3 bases are TGTGCCAGCAGCTTAGGTCGTCAGGCACACACTGAAGCTTTCTTT. Translated, it gives CASSLGRQAHTEAFF.

The J gene is TRBJ1-3, the V gene TRBV5-1, with D possibly matching TRBD1 (5 bases). Per germline, CDR1 SGHRS and CDR2 YFSETQ. The V end lost 5 bases, the J end lost 4 bases, and 10 bases lay between the germline ends. This CDR3 is 13 amino acids long. DNA of the CDR3: TGCGCCAGCAGAGGCGGGGACGGAAACACCATATATTTT. This codes for CASRGGDGNTIYF. Based on the CDR3 plus reference TRBV5-1 and TRBJ1-3, the full variable domain is KAGVTQTPRYLIKTRGQQVTLSCSPISGHRSVSWYQQTPGQGLQFLFEYFSETQRNKGNFPGRFSGRQFSNSRSEMNVSTLELGDSALYLCASRGGDGNTIYFGEGSWLTVV.

The rearrangement uses TRBV4-3 and TRBJ1-2; perhaps TRBD1 as D (6 bases). The germline V gene encodes CDR1 LGHNA and CDR2 YSLEER. The CDR3 totals 16 residues. V lost 2 bases and J lost 6, with 19 bases in between. This CDR3 reads CASSQSGGQAEDGYTF. Here the CDR3 DNA reads TGCGCCAGCAGCCAAAGCGGGGGGCAGGCGGAGGATGGCTACACCTTC.